Listed below are T cell receptor beta chains from one sample, sequenced in a study of cytomegalovirus exposure and HLA in healthy donors. TCRdb's table, derived via immunoSEQ multiplex PCR, lists solely in-frame clones and lacks some. Its table lists around 35,000 clones. Sequencing was performed on PBMCs. These receptors were taken from a woman in her 40s in good health and CMV-seropositive. Each CDR3 is given with its conserved first and last residue.

CDR3 protein: CASSASRQETQYF
J gene: TRBJ2-5
V gene: TRBV2

CDR3 protein: CASSVGGQETQYF
J gene: TRBJ2-5
V gene: TRBV9

CDR3 protein: CASSPRDSSYEQYF
J gene: TRBJ2-7
V gene: TRBV18

CDR3 protein: CASSWTSGSTGETQYF
J gene: TRBJ2-5
V gene: TRBV5-6

CDR3 protein: CASSPGLAGPQETQYF
J gene: TRBJ2-5
V gene: TRBV7-7

CDR3 protein: CASSMGQLYNEQFF
J gene: TRBJ2-1
V gene: TRBV4-3

CDR3 protein: CASSIDPLRVWTEAFF
J gene: TRBJ1-1
V gene: TRBV19

CDR3 protein: CATSSRGETSGASGSYNEQFF
J gene: TRBJ2-1
V gene: TRBV15

CDR3 protein: CASSLWGSGGYETQYF
J gene: TRBJ2-5
V gene: TRBV5-4

CDR3 protein: CASSSPGGTATYEQYF
J gene: TRBJ2-7
V gene: TRBV6-5

CDR3 protein: CASSPSGGAGDTQYF
J gene: TRBJ2-3
V gene: TRBV7-9

CDR3 protein: CASSRRTGGQDEQYF
J gene: TRBJ2-7
V gene: TRBV18

CDR3 protein: CASSSPPVGQADTQYF
J gene: TRBJ2-3
V gene: TRBV28

CDR3 protein: CASSRLQGTPSNEQFF
J gene: TRBJ2-1
V gene: TRBV11-2

CDR3 protein: CASSPRQGGNTEAFF
J gene: TRBJ1-1
V gene: TRBV18

CDR3 protein: CASSVEEGLEVVGPLMNEQFF
J gene: TRBJ2-1
V gene: TRBV9

CDR3 protein: CASSLWAGAEAFF
J gene: TRBJ1-1
V gene: TRBV5-5

CDR3 protein: CASSVGLVRQHSGANVLTF
J gene: TRBJ2-6
V gene: TRBV9

CDR3 protein: CASSPGLSTDTQYF
J gene: TRBJ2-3
V gene: TRBV27

CDR3 protein: CASSLEGRLNTEAFF
J gene: TRBJ1-1
V gene: TRBV7-2

CDR3 protein: CASSLTSGARYEQYF
J gene: TRBJ2-7
V gene: TRBV28

CDR3 protein: CASIGPPGSSYEQYF
J gene: TRBJ2-7
V gene: TRBV6-5

CDR3 protein: CASSLDGFRNTEAFF
J gene: TRBJ1-1
V gene: TRBV11-2

CDR3 protein: CASSIDDRAGDTQYF
J gene: TRBJ2-3
V gene: TRBV19

CDR3 protein: CASSPTNPTGGIDTQYF
J gene: TRBJ2-3
V gene: TRBV7-3

CDR3 protein: CASRPVDRMGTAQYF
J gene: TRBJ2-3
V gene: TRBV6-5

CDR3 protein: CASRAGRGDNEQFF
J gene: TRBJ2-1
V gene: TRBV2

CDR3 protein: CASSLAGRGEVEQFF
J gene: TRBJ2-1
V gene: TRBV7-9

CDR3 protein: CASSYRGRDTEAFF
J gene: TRBJ1-1
V gene: TRBV7-2

CDR3 protein: CASSYSGQGVRETQYF
J gene: TRBJ2-5
V gene: TRBV5-1

CDR3 protein: CASSSWTSGRDTQYF
J gene: TRBJ2-3
V gene: TRBV6-5

CDR3 protein: CASSLAGGGDTQYF
J gene: TRBJ2-3
V gene: TRBV5-1